This TCR beta chain was identified during a study of blood T cell repertoires in COVID-19. Study as a whole: COVID-19 samples from acute and convalescent phases originated in the United States, Italy and Spain. PBMCs, B-cell-depleted T cells, or T cells provided the cDNA or gDNA that made up the material.

This clone was observed a few times. Study processing details: By means of reference gene primer amplification, nucleated cell counts were estimated. Method: immunoSEQ multiplex PCR; TCRdb's copy keeps in-frame clones and lacks some. The V and J calls and clone size are taken from that table; D and trimming were inferred from the DNA. The table lists 150,000 or so clones, around 72% of them singletons, with about 3% in the top ten. Germline CDR1 and CDR2: SGHAT and FQNNGV. The CDR3 sequence is 15 residues long. The ends were cut back, 5 bases at V and 6 bases at J, with 19 bases in the middle. J is TRBJ1-1 and V is TRBV11-2; tentatively, D is TRBD1 (5 bases). The sequenced sample consisted of peripheral blood. This receptor was taken from an elderly woman with acute or convalescent COVID-19. CDR3 sequence reads: CASSQARGSFPEAFF. As DNA, the CDR3 is TGTGCCAGCAGCCAAGCAAGGGGATCCTTTCCTGAAGCTTTCTTT.